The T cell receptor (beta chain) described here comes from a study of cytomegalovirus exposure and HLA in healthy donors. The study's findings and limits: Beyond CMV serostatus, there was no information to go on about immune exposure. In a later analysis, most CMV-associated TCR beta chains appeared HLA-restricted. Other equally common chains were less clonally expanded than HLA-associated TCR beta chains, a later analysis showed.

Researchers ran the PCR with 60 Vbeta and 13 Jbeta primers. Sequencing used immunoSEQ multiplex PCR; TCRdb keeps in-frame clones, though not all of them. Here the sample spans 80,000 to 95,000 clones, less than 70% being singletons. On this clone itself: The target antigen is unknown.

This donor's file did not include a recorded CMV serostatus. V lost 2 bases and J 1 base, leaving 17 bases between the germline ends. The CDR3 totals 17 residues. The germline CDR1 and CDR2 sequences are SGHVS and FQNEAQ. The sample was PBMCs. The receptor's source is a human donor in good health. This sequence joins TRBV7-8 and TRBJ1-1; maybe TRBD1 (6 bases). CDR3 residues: CASSLSGTNFPNTEAFF. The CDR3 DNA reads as TGTGCCAGCAGCTTATCCGGGACAAACTTCCCGAACACTGAAGCTTTCTTT.